This T cell receptor beta chain was captured by sequencing in a study of response to subunit inactivated influenza vaccine. Study-wide results and caveats: With each seasonal influenza vaccination, the authors suggested, few new T cells are recruited.

V shed 3 bases and J 8 bases; nucleotides not matched to a gene: 3. The V gene's germline CDR1 is SGHKS and CDR2 YYEKEE (reference sequence). This CDR3 is 12 amino acids long. Note on this clonotype: The target antigen is unknown. Just one base apart from a much larger clone, this may be a read error.

TCRdb independently ran MiXCR on the RT-PCR reads; one entry per CDR3 protein. The sample has hundreds of thousands of distinct CDR3 sequences, over 9.5% seen once. The sequence derives from a man aged 45-60 years who received an inactivated influenza vaccine. V usage is TRBV5-5 and J usage is TRBJ1-1, with TRBD1 identical over 8 bases. Here the sequenced sample was PBMCs from blood, taken on the day of vaccination. The CDR3 sequence: CASSYRQGEAFF. The CDR3 coding sequence is TGTGCCAGCAGCTACCGACAGGGGGAAGCTTTCTTT.